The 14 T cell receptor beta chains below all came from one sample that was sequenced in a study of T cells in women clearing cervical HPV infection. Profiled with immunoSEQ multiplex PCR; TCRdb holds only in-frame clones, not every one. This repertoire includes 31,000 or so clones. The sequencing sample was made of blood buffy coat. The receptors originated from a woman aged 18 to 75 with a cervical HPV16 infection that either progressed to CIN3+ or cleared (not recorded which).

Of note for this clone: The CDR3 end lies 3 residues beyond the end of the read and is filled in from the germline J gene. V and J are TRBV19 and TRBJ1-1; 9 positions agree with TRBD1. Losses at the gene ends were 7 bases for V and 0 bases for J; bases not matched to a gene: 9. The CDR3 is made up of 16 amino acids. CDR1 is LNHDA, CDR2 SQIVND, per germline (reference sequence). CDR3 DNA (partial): TGTGCCAGTACAACCGGGACAGGGACCCTGAACACTGAA. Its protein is CASTTGTGTLNTE. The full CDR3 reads CASTTGTGTLNTEAFF.

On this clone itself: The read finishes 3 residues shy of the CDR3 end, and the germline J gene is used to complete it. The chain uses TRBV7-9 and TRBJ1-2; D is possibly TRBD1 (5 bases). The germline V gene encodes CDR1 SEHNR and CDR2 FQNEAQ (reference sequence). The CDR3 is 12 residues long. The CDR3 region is CASSPTAGHYTF. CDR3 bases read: TGTGCCAGCAGCCCGACAGCCGGGCAC.

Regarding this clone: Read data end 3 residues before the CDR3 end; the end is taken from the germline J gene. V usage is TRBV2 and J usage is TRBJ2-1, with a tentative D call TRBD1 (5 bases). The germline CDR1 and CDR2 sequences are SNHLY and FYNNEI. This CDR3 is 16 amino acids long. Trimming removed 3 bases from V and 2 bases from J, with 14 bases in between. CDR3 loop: CASSELGPSPYNEQFF. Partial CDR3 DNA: TGTGCCAGCAGTGAGCTGGGGCCGTCTCCCTACAATGAG.

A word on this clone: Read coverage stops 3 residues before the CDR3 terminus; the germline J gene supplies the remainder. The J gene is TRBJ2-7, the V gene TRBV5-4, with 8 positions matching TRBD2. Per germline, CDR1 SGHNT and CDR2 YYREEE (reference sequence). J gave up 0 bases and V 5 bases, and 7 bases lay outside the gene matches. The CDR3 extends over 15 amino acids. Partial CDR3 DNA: TGTGCCAGCAGGCCGGGGGGGCGGTACTCCTACGAG. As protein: CASRPGGRYSYE. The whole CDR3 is CASRPGGRYSYEQYF.

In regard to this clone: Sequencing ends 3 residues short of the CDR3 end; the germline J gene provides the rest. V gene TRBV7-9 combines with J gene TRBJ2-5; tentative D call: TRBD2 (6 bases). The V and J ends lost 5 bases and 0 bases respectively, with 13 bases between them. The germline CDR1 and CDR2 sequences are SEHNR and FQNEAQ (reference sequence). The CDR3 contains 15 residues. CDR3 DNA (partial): TGTGCCAGCAGCCCTCGACTAGTCCACCAAGAGACC. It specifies CASSPRLVHQET. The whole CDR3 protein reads CASSPRLVHQETQYF.

Partial CDR3 DNA: TGCAGTGCCCCCGGGACTAGTTACAATGAG. Amino acid sequence: CSAPGTSYNE. The entire CDR3 is CSAPGTSYNEQFF. V and J are TRBV20-1 and TRBJ2-1, with 8 bases aligning to TRBD2. The observed sequence ends 3 residues before the CDR3 terminus, with the missing tail filled in from the germline J gene. J was trimmed by 4 bases and V by 6 bases; bases with no gene match: 5. The CDR3 extends over 13 amino acids. From germline, CDR1 is DFQATT and CDR2 SNEGSKA (reference sequence).

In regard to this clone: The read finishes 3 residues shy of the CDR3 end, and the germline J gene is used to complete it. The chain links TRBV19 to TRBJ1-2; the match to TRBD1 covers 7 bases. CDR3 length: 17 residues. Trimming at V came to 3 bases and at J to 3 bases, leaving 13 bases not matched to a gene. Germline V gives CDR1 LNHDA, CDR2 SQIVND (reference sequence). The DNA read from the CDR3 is TGTGCCAGTAGTATGACAGGGTCCCTCCTAGGTGACTATGGC. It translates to CASSMTGSLLGDYG. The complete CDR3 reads CASSMTGSLLGDYGYTF.

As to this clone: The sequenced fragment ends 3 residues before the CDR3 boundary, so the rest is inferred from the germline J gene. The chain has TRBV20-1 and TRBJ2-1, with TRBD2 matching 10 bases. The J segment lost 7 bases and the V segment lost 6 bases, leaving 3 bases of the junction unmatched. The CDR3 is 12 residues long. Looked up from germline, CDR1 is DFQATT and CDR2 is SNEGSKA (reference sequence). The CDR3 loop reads CSALAGVNEQFF. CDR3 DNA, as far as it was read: TGCAGTGCCCTAGCGGGAGTTAATGAG.

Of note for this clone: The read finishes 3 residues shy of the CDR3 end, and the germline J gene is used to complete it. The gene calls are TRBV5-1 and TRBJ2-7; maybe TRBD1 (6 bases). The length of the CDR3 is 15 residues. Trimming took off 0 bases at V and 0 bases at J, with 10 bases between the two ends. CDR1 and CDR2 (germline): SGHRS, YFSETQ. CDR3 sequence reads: CASSLEGTPSYEQYF. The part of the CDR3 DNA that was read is TGCGCCAGCAGCTTGGAGGGGACACCCTCCTACGAG.

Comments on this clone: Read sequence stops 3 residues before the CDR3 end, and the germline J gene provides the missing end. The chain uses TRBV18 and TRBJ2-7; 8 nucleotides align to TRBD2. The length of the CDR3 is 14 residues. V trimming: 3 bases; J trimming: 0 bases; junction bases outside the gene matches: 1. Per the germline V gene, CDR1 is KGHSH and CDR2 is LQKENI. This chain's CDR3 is CASSPTSVSYEQYF. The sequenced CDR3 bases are TGTGCCAGCTCACCGACTAGCGTCTCCTACGAG. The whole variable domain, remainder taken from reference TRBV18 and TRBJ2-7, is NAGVMQNPRHLVRRRGQEARLRCSPMKGHSHVYWYRQLPEEGLKFMVYLQKENIIDESGMPKERFSAEFPKEGPSILRIQQVVRGDSAAYFCASSPTSVSYEQYFGPGTRLTVT.

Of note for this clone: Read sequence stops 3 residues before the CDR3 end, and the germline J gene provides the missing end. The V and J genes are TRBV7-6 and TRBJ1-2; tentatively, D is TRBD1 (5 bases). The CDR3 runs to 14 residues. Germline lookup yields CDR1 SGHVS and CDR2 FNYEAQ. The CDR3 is CASSLAQGYYDYTF. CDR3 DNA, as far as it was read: TGTGCCAGCAGCTTAGCCCAGGGTTATTACGAC.

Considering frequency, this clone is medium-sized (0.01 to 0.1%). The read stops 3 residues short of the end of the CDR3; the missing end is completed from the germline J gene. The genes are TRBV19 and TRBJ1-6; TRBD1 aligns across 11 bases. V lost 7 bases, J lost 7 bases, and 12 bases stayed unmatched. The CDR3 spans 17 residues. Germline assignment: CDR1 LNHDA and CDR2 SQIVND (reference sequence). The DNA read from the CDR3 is TGTGCCAGTACCTCCTCCCGGGGACAGGGGGACAATTCACCC. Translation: CASTSSRGQGDNSP. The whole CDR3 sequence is CASTSSRGQGDNSPLHF.

This chain's CDR3 is CAWGGTSEKLFF. The sequenced CDR3 bases are TGTGCCTGGGGCGGGACATCTGAAAAA. This sequence joins TRBV30 and TRBJ1-4, with D perhaps matching TRBD1 (6 bases). The read finishes 3 residues shy of the CDR3 end, and the germline J gene is used to complete it. The CDR3 spans 12 residues. Germline V gene sequence: CDR1 GTSNPN, CDR2 SVGIG (reference sequence). V gave up 5 bases and J gave up 7 bases, with 11 bases separating them.

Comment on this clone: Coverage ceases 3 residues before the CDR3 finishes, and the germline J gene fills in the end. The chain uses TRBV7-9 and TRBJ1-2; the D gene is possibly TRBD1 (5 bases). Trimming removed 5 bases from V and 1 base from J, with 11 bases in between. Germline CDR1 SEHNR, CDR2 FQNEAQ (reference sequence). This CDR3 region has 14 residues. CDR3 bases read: TGTGCCAGCAGCCCTCAGGGAGATAACTATGGC. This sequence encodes CASSPQGDNYG. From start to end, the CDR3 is CASSPQGDNYGYTF.